Described below is a single T cell receptor (beta chain) sequence and its context. The treatment is: around 19 received Ad26.COV2.S at low or high dose, single or two shots; about 5 received placebo; per-sample allocation not given. The study sampled participants on day 63 after the first vaccine or placebo injection. The sample belongs to a study of Ad26.COV2.S vaccination and SARS-CoV-2 variants. Generated by immunoSEQ multiplex PCR, the TCRdb table keeps only in-frame clones and is missing some. Seen here are some 340,000 clones, around four fifths observed once, and the top ten hold 2% to 2.5%. Trimming removed 5 bases at V and 6 bases at J, with 17 bases between. CDR3 length: 15 residues. CDR1 is SGHTA, CDR2 FQGNSA, per germline.

The gene calls are TRBV7-2 and TRBJ2-1, with D maybe TRBD2 (5 bases). The sample here was peripheral blood, taken in a trial of Ad26.COV2.S vaccine versus placebo. The sequence derives from a person between 18 and 60 years old who received the Ad26.COV2.S COVID-19 vaccine or a placebo. CDR3 sequence: CASSNSSNRRNEQFF. CDR3 in DNA: TGTGCCAGCAGCAACTCTAGCAATCGGCGCAATGAGCAGTTCTTC.